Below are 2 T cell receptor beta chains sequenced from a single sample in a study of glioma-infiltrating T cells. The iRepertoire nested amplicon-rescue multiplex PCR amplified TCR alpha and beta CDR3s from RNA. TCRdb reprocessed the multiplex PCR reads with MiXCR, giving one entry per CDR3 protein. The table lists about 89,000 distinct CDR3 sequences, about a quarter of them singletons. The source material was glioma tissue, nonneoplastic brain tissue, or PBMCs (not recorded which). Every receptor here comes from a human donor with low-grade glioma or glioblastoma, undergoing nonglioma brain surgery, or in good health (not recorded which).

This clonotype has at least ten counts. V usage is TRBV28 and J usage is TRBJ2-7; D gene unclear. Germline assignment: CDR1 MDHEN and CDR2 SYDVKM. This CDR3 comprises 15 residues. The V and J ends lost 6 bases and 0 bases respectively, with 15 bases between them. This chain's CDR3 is CASRLRGDRSYEQYF. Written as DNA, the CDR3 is TGTGCCAGCAGGCTTAGAGGCGACCGCTCCTACGAGCAGTACTTC.

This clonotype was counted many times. CDR3 residues: CASMGTGGYNSPLHF. The CDR3 coding sequence is TGTGCCAGCATGGGGACAGGGGGATATAATTCACCCCTCCACTTT. The J gene is TRBJ1-6, the V gene TRBV2; the match to TRBD1 covers 11 bases. J lost 4 bases, V lost 7 bases, and 3 bases had no gene match. The CDR3 extends over 15 amino acids. Germline CDR1 is SNHLY and CDR2 is FYNNEI.